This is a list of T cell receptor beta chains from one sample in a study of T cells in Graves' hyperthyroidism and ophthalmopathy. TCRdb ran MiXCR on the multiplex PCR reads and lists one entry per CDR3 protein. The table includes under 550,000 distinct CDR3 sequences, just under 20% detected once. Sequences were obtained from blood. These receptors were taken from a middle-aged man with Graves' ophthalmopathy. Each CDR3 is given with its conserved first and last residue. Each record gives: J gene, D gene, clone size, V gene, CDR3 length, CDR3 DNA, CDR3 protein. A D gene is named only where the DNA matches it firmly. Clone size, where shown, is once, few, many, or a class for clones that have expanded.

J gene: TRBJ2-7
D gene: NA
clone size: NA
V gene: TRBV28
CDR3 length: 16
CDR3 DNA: TGTGCCAGCAGCCCTAGGGGGGCCGGCGGGGTTTACGAGCAGTACTTC
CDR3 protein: CASSPRGAGGVYEQYF

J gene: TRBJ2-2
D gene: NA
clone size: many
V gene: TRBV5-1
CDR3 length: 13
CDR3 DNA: TGCGCCAGCAGCAAACAGGAGGCCGGGGAGCTGTTTTTT
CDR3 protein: CASSKQEAGELFF

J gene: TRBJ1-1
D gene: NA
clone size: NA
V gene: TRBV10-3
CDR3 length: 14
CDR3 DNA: TGTGCCATCAGTGAGGCCAGCTCGAACACTGAAGCTTTCTTT
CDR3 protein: CAISEASSNTEAFF

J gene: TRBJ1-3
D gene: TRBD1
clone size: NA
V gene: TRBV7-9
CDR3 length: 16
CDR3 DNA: TGTGCCACCAGCCGCGGGACAGGGTTCACTGGAAACACCATATATTTT
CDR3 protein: CATSRGTGFTGNTIYF

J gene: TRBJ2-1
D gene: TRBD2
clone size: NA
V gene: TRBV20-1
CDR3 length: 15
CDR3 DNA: TGCAGTGCTAGAGTAGCCACTAGCGGGAGTGGTGAGCAGTTCTTC
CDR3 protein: CSARVATSGSGEQFF

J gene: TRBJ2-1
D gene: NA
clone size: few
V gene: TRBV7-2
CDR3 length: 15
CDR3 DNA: TGTGCCAGCAGCCCAGGAGGGGGGGGGGGAAATGAGCAGTTCTTC
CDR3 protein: CASSPGGGGGNEQFF

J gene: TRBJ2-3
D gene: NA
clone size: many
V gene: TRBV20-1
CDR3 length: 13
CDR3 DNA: TGCAGTGCTAGAGCCGGACACACAGATACGCAGTATTTT
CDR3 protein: CSARAGHTDTQYF

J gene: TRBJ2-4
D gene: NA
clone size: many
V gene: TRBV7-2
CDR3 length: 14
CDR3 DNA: TGTGCCAGCAGCTTCGATGGCTCGCGGCGGGTTCAGTACTTC
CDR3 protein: CASSFDGSRRVQYF

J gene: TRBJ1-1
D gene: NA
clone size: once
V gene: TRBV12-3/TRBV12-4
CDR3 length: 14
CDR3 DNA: TGTGCCAGCACCCACAACAGGATGAGCACTGAAGCTTTCTTT
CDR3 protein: CASTHNRMSTEAFF

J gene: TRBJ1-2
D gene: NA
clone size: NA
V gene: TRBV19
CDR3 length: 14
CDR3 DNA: TGTGCCAGTAGCGAAAGACGGGACACCACTGGTTACACCTTC
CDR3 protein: CASSERRDTTGYTF

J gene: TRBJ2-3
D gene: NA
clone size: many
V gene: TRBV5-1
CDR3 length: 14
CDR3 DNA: TGCGCCAGCAGGCCCAGCGTCAGCACAGATACGCAGTATTTT
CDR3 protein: CASRPSVSTDTQYF

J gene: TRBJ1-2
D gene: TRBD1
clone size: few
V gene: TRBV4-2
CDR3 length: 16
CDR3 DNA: TGTGCCAGCAGCCAAGGCCGAGGGGACAGGGGTTATGGCTACACCTTC
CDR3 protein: CASSQGRGDRGYGYTF

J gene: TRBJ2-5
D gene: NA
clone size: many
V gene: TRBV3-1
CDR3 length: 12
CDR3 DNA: TGTGCCTGCGGAGACTACCAAGAGACCCAGTACTTC
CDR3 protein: CACGDYQETQYF

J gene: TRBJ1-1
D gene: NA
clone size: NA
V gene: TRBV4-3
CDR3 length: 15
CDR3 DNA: TGCGCCAGCAGCCAAGTGAAGGGGCTGAACACTGAAGCTTTCTTT
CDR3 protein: CASSQVKGLNTEAFF

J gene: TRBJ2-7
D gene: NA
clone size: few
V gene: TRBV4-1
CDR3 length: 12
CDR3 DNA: TGCGCCAGCAGCCAGCCCTCCTACGAGCAGTACTTC
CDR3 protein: CASSQPSYEQYF

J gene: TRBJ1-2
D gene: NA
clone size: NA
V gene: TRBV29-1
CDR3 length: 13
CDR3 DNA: TGCAGCGCCCGGGTGGAGGGATTAAATGGCTACACCTTC
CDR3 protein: CSARVEGLNGYTF

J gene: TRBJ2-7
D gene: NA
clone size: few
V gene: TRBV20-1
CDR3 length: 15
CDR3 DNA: TGCAGTGCTAGAGATAAAGACCTCCCCCCCTACGAGCAGTACTTC
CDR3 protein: CSARDKDLPPYEQYF

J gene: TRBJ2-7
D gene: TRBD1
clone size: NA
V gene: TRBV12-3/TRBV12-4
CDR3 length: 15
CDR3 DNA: TGTGCCAGCAGGAGCTCCGGGACAGGGGGCTACGAGCAGTACTTC
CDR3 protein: CASRSSGTGGYEQYF

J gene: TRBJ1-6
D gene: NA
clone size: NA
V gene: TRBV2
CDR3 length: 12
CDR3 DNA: TGTGCCAGTCATTTGATTGGTTCACCCCTCCACTTT
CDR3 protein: CASHLIGSPLHF

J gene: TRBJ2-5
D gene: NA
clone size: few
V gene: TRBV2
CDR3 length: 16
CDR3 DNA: TGTGCCAGCAGGTCGGCGGGGGCCCGTCGGGAAGAGACCCAGTACTTC
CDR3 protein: CASRSAGARREETQYF

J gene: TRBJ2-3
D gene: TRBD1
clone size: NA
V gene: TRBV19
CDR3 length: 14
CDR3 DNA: TGTGCCAGCCGCCGGACAGGAATGACAGATACGCAGTATTTT
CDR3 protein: CASRRTGMTDTQYF

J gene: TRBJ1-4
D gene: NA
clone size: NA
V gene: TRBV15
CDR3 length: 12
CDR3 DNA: TGTGCCACCAGCAGAGATTTTGAAAAACTGTTTTTT
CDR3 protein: CATSRDFEKLFF

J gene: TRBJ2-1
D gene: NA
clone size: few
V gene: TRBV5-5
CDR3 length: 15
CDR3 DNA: TGTGCCAGCAGCTTGGGACTCCTAGTAGGGGGTGAGCAGTTCTTC
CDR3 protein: CASSLGLLVGGEQFF

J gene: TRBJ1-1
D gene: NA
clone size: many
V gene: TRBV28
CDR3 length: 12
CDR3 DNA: TGTGCCAGCGCTCCTCTGAACACTGAAGCTTTCTTT
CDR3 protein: CASAPLNTEAFF

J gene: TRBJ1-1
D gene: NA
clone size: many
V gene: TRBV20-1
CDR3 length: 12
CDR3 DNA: TGCAGTGCTGGGGCAGGGAACACTGAAGCTTTCTTT
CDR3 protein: CSAGAGNTEAFF

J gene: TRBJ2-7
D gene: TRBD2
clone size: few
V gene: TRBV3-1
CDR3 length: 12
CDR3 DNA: TGTGCCAGCAAGGCGGGAGGTCTCGAGCAGTACTTC
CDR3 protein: CASKAGGLEQYF

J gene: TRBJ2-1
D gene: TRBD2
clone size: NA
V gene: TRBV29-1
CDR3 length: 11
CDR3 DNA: TGCAGCGGCCCACTACCTAGCGGGCAGTTCTTC
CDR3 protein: CSGPLPSGQFF

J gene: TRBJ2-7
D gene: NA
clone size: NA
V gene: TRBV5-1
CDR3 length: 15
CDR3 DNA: TGCGCCAGCAGCTTGGTTGGGGTCTCGGGGAACGAGCAGTACTTC
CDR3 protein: CASSLVGVSGNEQYF

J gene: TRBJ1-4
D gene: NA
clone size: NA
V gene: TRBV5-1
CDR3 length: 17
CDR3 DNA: TGCGCCAGCAGCCTAACGACCCGGACAGCTACTAATGAAAAACTGTTTTTT
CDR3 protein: CASSLTTRTATNEKLFF

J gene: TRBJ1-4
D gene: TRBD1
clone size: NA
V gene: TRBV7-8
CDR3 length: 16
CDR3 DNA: TGTGCCAGCAGCTCTAGCGGGGGGACAGGGAATGAAAAACTGTTTTTT
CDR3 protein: CASSSSGGTGNEKLFF

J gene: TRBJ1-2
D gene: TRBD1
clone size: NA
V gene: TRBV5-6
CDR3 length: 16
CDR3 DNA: TGTGCCAGCAGCACCTTCCTGACAGGGAGGAACTATGGCTACACCTTC
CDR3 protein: CASSTFLTGRNYGYTF

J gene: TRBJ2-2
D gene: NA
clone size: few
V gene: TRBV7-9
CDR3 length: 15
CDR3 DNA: TGTGCCAGCACCCCGCCCGGGCTACCCACCGGGGAGCTGTTTTTT
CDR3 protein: CASTPPGLPTGELFF

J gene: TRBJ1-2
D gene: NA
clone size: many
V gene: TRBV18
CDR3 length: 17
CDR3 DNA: TGTGCCAGCTCACCCGGACAGTTCAAGCCAGCTAACTATGGCTACACCTTC
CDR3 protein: CASSPGQFKPANYGYTF

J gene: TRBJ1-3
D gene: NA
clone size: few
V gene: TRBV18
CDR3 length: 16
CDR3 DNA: TGTGCCAGCTCACCACTGGCGGCGGTCTCTGGAAACACCATATATTTT
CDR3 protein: CASSPLAAVSGNTIYF

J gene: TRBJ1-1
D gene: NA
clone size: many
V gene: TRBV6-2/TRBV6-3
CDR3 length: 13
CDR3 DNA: TGTGCCAGCAGTACCTGGAGGAACACTGAAGCTTTCTTT
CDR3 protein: CASSTWRNTEAFF

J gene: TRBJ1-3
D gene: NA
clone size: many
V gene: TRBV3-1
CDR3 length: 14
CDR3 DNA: TGTGCCAGCAGCCAAAGAGACTCTGGAAACACCATATATTTT
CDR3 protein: CASSQRDSGNTIYF

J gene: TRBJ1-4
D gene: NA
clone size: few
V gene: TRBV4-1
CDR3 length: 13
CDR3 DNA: TGCGCCAGCAGCCAAGGGTTAGGGGAAAAACTGTTTTTT
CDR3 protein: CASSQGLGEKLFF

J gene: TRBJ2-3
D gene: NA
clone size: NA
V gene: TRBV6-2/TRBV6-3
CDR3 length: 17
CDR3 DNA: TGTGCCAGCAGTAACTCCTACGGGAGCGGTAGCACAGATACGCAGTATTTT
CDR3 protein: CASSNSYGSGSTDTQYF

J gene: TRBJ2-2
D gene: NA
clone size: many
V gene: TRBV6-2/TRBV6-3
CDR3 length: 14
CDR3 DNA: TGTGCCAGCAGTTACCGAGTGAACACCGGGGAGCTGTTTTTT
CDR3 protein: CASSYRVNTGELFF

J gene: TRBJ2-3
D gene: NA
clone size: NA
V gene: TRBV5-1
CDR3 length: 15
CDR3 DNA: TGCGCCAGCAGCAGAGGGGACTTATTCACAGATACGCAGTATTTT
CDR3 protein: CASSRGDLFTDTQYF

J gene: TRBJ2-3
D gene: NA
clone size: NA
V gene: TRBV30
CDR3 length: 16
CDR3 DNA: TGTGCCTGGAGTGTCGGGACCCTTTTCATCACAGATACGCAGTATTTT
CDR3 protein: CAWSVGTLFITDTQYF

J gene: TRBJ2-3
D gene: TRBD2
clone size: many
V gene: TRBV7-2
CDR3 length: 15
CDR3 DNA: TGTGCCAGCAGCTTAGTAGCGGGGTTTCGGGATACGCAGTATTTT
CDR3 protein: CASSLVAGFRDTQYF

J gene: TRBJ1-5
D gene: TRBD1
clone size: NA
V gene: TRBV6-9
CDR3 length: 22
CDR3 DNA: TGTGCCAGCACCCCTTCCCCACACACAGGGGCACTGGTGATAACGGGCAATCAGCCCCAGCATTTT
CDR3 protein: CASTPSPHTGALVITGNQPQHF

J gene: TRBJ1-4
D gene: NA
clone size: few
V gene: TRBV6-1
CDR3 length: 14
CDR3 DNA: TGTGCCAGCAGGGCTTGGGGGAATAGTGAAAAACTGTTTTTT
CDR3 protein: CASRAWGNSEKLFF

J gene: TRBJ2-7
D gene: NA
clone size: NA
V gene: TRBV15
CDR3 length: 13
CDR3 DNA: TGTGCCACCAGCAGAGAGAGGTGGGGCGAGCAGTACTTC
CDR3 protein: CATSRERWGEQYF

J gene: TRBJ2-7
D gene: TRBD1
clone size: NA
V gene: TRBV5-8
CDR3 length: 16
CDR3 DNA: TGTGCCAGCAGCTCCGGGTGGGGGACAGGAAACTACGAGCAGTACTTC
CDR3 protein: CASSSGWGTGNYEQYF

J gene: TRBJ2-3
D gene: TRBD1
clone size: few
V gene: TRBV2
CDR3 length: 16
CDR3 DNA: TGTGCCAGCACCAAAGCCGGGACAGGGCTTTCAGATACGCAGTATTTT
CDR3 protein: CASTKAGTGLSDTQYF

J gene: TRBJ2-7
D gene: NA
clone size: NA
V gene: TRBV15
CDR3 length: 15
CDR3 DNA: TGTGCCACCAGCAGAGATCACGGGGGCTCCTACGAGCAGTACTTC
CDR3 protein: CATSRDHGGSYEQYF

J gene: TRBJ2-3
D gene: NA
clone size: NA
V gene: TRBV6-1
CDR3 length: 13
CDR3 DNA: TGTGCCAGCAGGTCTGGGCTTACAGATACGCAGTATTTT
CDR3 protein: CASRSGLTDTQYF